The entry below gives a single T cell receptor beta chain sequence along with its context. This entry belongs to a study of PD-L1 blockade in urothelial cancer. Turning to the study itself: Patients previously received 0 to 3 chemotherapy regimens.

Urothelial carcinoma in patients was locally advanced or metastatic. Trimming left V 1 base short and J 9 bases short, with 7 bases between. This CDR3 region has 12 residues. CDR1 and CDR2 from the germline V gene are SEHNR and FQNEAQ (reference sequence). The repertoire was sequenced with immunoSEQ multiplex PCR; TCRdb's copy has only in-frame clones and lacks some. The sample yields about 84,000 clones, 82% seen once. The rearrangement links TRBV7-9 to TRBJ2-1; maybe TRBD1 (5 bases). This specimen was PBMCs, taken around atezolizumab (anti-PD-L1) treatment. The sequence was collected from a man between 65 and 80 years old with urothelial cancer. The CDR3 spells CASSLEQVEQFF. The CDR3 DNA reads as TGTGCCAGCAGCTTAGAACAGGTTGAGCAGTTCTTC.